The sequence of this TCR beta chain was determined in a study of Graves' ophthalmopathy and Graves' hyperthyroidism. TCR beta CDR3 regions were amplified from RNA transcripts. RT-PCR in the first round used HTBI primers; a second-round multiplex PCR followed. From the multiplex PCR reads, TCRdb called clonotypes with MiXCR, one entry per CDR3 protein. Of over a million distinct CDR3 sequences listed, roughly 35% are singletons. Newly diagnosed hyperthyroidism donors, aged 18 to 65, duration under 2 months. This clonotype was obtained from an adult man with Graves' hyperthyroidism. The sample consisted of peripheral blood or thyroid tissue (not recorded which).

The CDR3 reads CASSSGFDSGNTIYF. CDR3 sequence (DNA): TGTGCCAGCAGTTCCGGATTCGACTCTGGAAACACCATATATTTT. The V call is TRBV6-5, the J call TRBJ1-3; D gene ambiguous. Germline CDR1 reads MNHEY; CDR2 reads SVGAGI. This CDR3 comprises 15 residues. Deletions cut 4 bases from V and 0 bases from J, with 10 bases between.